The source of this T cell receptor (beta chain) is a study of graft-versus-host responses after intestinal transplantation. As for the study in general: Transplants given to recipients were multivisceral, liver-intestinal, or isolated intestinal. Tacrolimus plus steroids were given to all recipients for two to three years, preceded by anti-thymocyte globulin induction. Overall study results and limits: The recipient marrow held GvH clones, and some of them showed up first in ileum or blood. HvG clone declines early post-transplant were associated with peak circulating GvH levels.

CDR1 is LNHDA, CDR2 SQIVND, per germline (reference sequence). V was pared by 8 bases and J by 4 bases, with 6 bases of the junction left unmatched. The CDR3 totals 14 residues. As concerns this clone: Its antigen is not identified.

TCRdb's copy holds only in-frame clones and misses some; the assay was immunoSEQ multiplex PCR. The sample includes under 150,000 clones, about nine tenths of them seen just once. Sequenced here: unstimulated CD4+ T cells sorted from spleen or lymph node cells, sampled before intestinal transplant. The sequence came from a human donor who received an intestinal transplant. The chain joins TRBV19 to TRBJ2-2, with TRBD1 identical over 8 bases. DNA for the CDR3: TGTGCCAGTGTTGACAGGGGTGTCACCGGGGAGCTGTTTTTT. Translating it yields CASVDRGVTGELFF.